These 28 T cell receptor beta chains were all obtained from the same sample, sequenced in a study of spatial heterogeneity in lung cancer. Time point reported: sample taken at primary tumor resection. TCRdb re-called the 5' RACE reads with MiXCR, one entry per CDR3 protein. The repertoire consists of about 44,000 distinct CDR3 sequences, with 12% to 15% occurring once and the leading ten covering around 56%. Specimen: PBMCs, collected at surgery. These TCRs come from a male donor with early-stage non-small cell lung cancer.

The chain joins TRBV6-5 to TRBJ2-5; D gene uncertain. The CDR3 has 16 residues. Trimming cost V 5 bases and J 6 bases, with 22 bases left between them. CDR1 MNHEY and CDR2 SVGAGI come from the germline V gene. DNA for the CDR3: TGTGCCAGCAGTCCGACCCCCGTGGGCGGTCGGAAGACCCAGTACTTC. It specifies CASSPTPVGGRKTQYF.

The chain uses TRBV4-2 and TRBJ2-7; D unclear. Trimming took off 1 base at V and 4 bases at J, with 11 bases between the two ends. Germline V gene data show CDR1 as LGHNA and CDR2 as YNFKEQ. There are 14 residues in the CDR3. This CDR3 reads CASSQGFGPYEQYF. As DNA, the CDR3 is TGTGCCAGCAGCCAAGGCTTTGGACCTTACGAGCAGTACTTC.

This sequence joins TRBV7-3 and TRBJ2-1; 12 bases align to TRBD2. Germline values: CDR1 SGHTA, CDR2 FQGTGA. This CDR3 contains 15 residues. The trim removed 5 bases at V and 4 bases at J, leaving 3 bases unmatched. CDR3 nucleotide sequence: TGTGCCAGCAGCGACCTAGCGGGAGGGTACAATGAGCAGTTCTTC. It encodes CASSDLAGGYNEQFF.

This clonotype has only a few counts. V gene TRBV9 combines with J gene TRBJ2-4, with D possibly being TRBD2 (7 bases). CDR1 is SGDLS and CDR2 is YYNGEE in the germline V gene. Trimming removed 3 bases at V and 1 base at J, with 17 bases between. The CDR3 length is 17 residues. CDR3 in amino acids: CASSADLWGGAKNIQYF. DNA for the CDR3: TGTGCCAGCAGCGCAGACCTTTGGGGGGGCGCCAAAAACATTCAGTACTTC.

This clonotype was recorded at least ten times. The chain links TRBV6-4 to TRBJ2-2, with D perhaps matching TRBD1 (5 bases). Trimming cost V 2 bases and J 6 bases, with 7 bases left between them. From germline, CDR1 is MRHNA and CDR2 SNTAGT. This CDR3 contains 13 residues. CDR3 sequence (DNA): TGTGCCAGCAGTGACCAGGGCGCCGGGGAGCTGTTTTTT. It translates to CASSDQGAGELFF.

Many counts were recorded for this clonotype. This chain joins TRBV12-3 or TRBV12-4 and TRBJ2-6, with D unclear. The CDR3 totals 15 residues. The V end was cut by 3 bases, the J end by 0 bases, with 6 bases between. The CDR3 bases are TGTGCCAGCAGTTTCGGCACCTCTGGGGCCAACGTCCTGACTTTC. The encoded protein is CASSFGTSGANVLTF.

This clonotype showed up many times. The V call is TRBV2, the J call TRBJ1-1, with D possibly TRBD1 on 5 matching bases. Trimming removed 4 bases from V and 1 base from J, with 7 bases in between. CDR1 is SNHLY, CDR2 FYNNEI, per germline. The CDR3 is made up of 13 amino acids. The CDR3 coding sequence is TGTGCCAGCAGTGCCCAGGGGAACACTGAAGCTTTCTTT. It translates to CASSAQGNTEAFF.

The chain recombines TRBV20-1 with TRBJ1-6; 12 bases map to TRBD1. The V and J ends lost 2 bases and 9 bases, in that order; junction bases with no gene match: 5. Germline V gives CDR1 DFQATT, CDR2 SNEGSKA (reference sequence). CDR3 length equals 15 residues. CDR3 residues: CSARRPGQGASPLHF. CDR3 nucleotide sequence: TGCAGTGCTAGAAGGCCGGGACAGGGGGCTTCACCCCTCCACTTT.

In its sample, this clonotype was seen a few times. The chain links TRBV5-1 to TRBJ1-2, with no clear D. Trimming removed 0 bases at V and 4 bases at J, with 7 bases between. From germline, CDR1 is SGHRS and CDR2 YFSETQ. The length of the CDR3 is 13 residues. For the CDR3, the DNA is TGCGCCAGCAGCTTGGAGTCGGGCTATGGCTACACCTTC. Translating gives CASSLESGYGYTF.

This clonotype was picked up many times. The chain carries TRBV9 and TRBJ2-1, with 9 bases matching TRBD2. The CDR3 contains 16 residues. CDR1 is SGDLS and CDR2 is YYNGEE in the germline V gene. With V trimmed by 3 bases and J by 0 bases, 4 bases remained unmatched. As DNA, the CDR3 is TGTGCCAGCAGCGGCCTAGCGGGATACTCCTACAATGAGCAGTTCTTC. Its translation: CASSGLAGYSYNEQFF.

V is TRBV5-4 and J is TRBJ2-5, with TRBD1 as a possible D gene (5 bases). The CDR3 contains 14 residues. V was shortened by 4 bases and J by 0 bases, with 10 bases between the two germline ends. Germline V gives CDR1 SGHNT, CDR2 YYREEE (reference sequence). The CDR3 protein is CASSRPGNQETQYF. Here the CDR3 DNA reads TGTGCCAGCAGCAGGCCAGGGAACCAAGAGACCCAGTACTTC.

This clonotype was seen a handful of times. The chain links TRBV6-2 or TRBV6-3 to TRBJ1-5, with a tentative D call TRBD1 (5 bases). The V and J ends lost 2 bases and 5 bases respectively, with 10 bases between them. This CDR3 is 14 amino acids long. Germline CDR1 is MNHEY and CDR2 is SVGEGT. Here the CDR3 reads CASSYVGGYQPQHF. The DNA for the CDR3 is TGTGCCAGCAGTTACGTTGGGGGGTATCAGCCCCAGCATTTT.

V usage is TRBV20-1 and J usage is TRBJ1-1; the D is unclear. The V and J ends lost 6 bases and 5 bases respectively, with 16 bases between them. This CDR3 comprises 13 residues. CDR1 is DFQATT and CDR2 is SNEGSKA in the germline V gene (reference sequence). CDR3 sequence (DNA): TGCAGTGCAATACAGAGAAGTGGGACTGAAGCTTTCTTT. Its translation is CSAIQRSGTEAFF.

This chain links TRBV7-2 with TRBJ2-3; D is ambiguous. Per the germline V gene, CDR1 is SGHTA and CDR2 is FQGNSA. This CDR3 is 15 amino acids long. Trimming stripped 4 bases from V and 3 bases from J, with 14 bases between. The CDR3: CASSSGLLGTDTQYF. The DNA of the CDR3 is TGTGCCAGCAGCTCGGGCCTTTTGGGGACAGATACGCAGTATTTT.

In this sample, this clonotype turned up a few times. The chain recombines TRBV6-5 with TRBJ2-7; D gene unclear. The germline V gene encodes CDR1 MNHEY and CDR2 SVGAGI. This CDR3 has 13 residues. V dropped 6 bases and J dropped 2 bases, with 11 bases sitting between them. CDR3 protein: CASRPQVAYEQYF. In nucleotides, the CDR3 is TGTGCCAGCAGGCCCCAGGTCGCCTACGAGCAGTACTTC.

This clonotype was seen only a few times. The chain is built from TRBV18 and TRBJ1-3; D ambiguous. From germline, CDR1 is KGHSH and CDR2 LQKENI. The CDR3 contains 14 residues. Trimming pared 3 bases from V and 7 bases from J, leaving 13 bases between. DNA for the CDR3: TGTGCCAGCTCACCGGTAACGATGGGTAACACCATATATTTT. Encoded protein: CASSPVTMGNTIYF.

Points on this clonotype: A much larger clone sits a single nucleotide away, making a read error possible. The chain employs TRBV29-1 and TRBJ1-2; 7 bases fit TRBD1. Per germline, CDR1 SQVTM and CDR2 ANQGSEA. The CDR3 runs to 13 residues. The V segment lost 3 bases and the J segment 10 bases; nucleotides outside the gene matches: 11. The CDR3 DNA follows: TGCAGCGTTGAGAGGGGGCAGGGAGGCGACTACACCTTC. It specifies CSVERGQGGDYTF.

The chain is built from TRBV20-1 and TRBJ2-3, with D uncertain. Trimming stripped 1 base from V and 5 bases from J, with 7 bases between. The CDR3 is made up of 12 amino acids. Germline CDR1 DFQATT, CDR2 SNEGSKA (reference sequence). CDR3 sequence reads: CSARVGVDTQYF. The CDR3, as DNA: TGCAGTGCTAGAGTTGGGGTAGATACGCAGTATTTT.

V gene TRBV18 combines with J gene TRBJ2-2; 9 nucleotides align to TRBD1. The V and J ends lost 2 bases and 6 bases, in that order; junction bases with no gene match: 4. This CDR3 has 15 amino acids. Germline CDR1 is KGHSH and CDR2 is LQKENI. The CDR3 spells CASSPRTGEAGELFF. The CDR3 coding sequence is TGTGCCAGCTCACCAAGGACAGGGGAAGCCGGGGAGCTGTTTTTT.

This clonotype was observed a few times. The V and J genes are TRBV2 and TRBJ2-1; D is uncertain. Trimming took off 3 bases at V and 6 bases at J, with 6 bases between the two ends. Germline-derived CDR1 and CDR2 are SNHLY and FYNNEI. The CDR3 runs to 12 residues. The CDR3 sequence: CASSEAGNEQFF. DNA of the CDR3: TGTGCCAGCAGTGAGGCAGGCAATGAGCAGTTCTTC.

This clonotype occurred many times. CDR3 coding DNA: TGCAGCGAATATTCGGGACACGGTGGCTACACCTTC. As protein: CSEYSGHGGYTF. V is TRBV29-1 and J is TRBJ1-2; TRBD1 is a possible D gene (6 bases). Trimming stripped 7 bases from V and 7 bases from J, with 16 bases between. The V gene's germline CDR1 is SQVTM and CDR2 ANQGSEA. The CDR3 spans 12 residues.

Concerning this clonotype: This clone may be a read error of a much larger clone one base away. The chain joins TRBV7-2 to TRBJ2-3, with D uncertain. CDR1 and CDR2 (germline): SGHTA, FQGNSA. This CDR3 has 12 amino acids. CDR3 sequence reads: CATSPRRDTQYF. The DNA of the CDR3 is TGTGCCACCAGCCCCCGCCGGGATACGCAGTATTTT.

This clonotype was seen at least ten times. This chain links TRBV7-9 with TRBJ1-1; TRBD1 matches 7 bases. Germline trimming cut 5 bases from V and 1 base from J; bases unmatched to any gene: 7. The CDR3 length is 15 residues. CDR1 is SEHNR, CDR2 FQNEAQ, per germline (reference sequence). CDR3 sequence (DNA): TGTGCCAGCAGCGAAAACAGGGGCGAGAACACTGAAGCTTTCTTT. It specifies CASSENRGENTEAFF.

In this sample, this clonotype turned up a few times. V and J are TRBV7-9 and TRBJ1-1, with a weak D call TRBD1 (5 bases). Per the germline V gene, CDR1 is SEHNR and CDR2 is FQNEAQ (reference sequence). The V end was cut by 6 bases, the J end by 7 bases, with 15 bases between. This CDR3 has 13 residues. CDR3 bases: TGTGCCAGCAGTCCCCCTAGGGGTGGTGAAGCTTTCTTT. It encodes CASSPPRGGEAFF. Full variable domain (outside the CDR3, taken from reference TRBV7-9 and TRBJ1-1): DTGVSQNPRHKITKRGQNVTFRCDPISEHNRLYWYRQTLGQGPEFLTYFQNEAQLEKSRLLSDRFSAERPKGSFSTLEIQRTEQGDSAMYLCASSPPRGGEAFFGQGTRLTVV.

This clonotype has only a few counts. This chain connects TRBV29-1 to TRBJ1-1, with unresolved D. The CDR3 has 13 amino acids. Germline CDR1 reads SQVTM; CDR2 reads ANQGSEA. V gave up 4 bases and J gave up 0 bases, with 9 bases separating them. The CDR3 loop reads CSVARHMNTEAFF. CDR3 sequence (DNA): TGCAGCGTTGCACGCCACATGAACACTGAAGCTTTCTTT.

This chain joins TRBV9 and TRBJ2-1; no firm D call. Looked up from germline, CDR1 is SGDLS and CDR2 is YYNGEE. The V gene lost 0 bases and the J gene lost 2 bases, with 3 bases spanning the gap. The CDR3 extends over 13 amino acids. Here the CDR3 reads CASSVDPYNEQFF. The CDR3 nucleotides are TGTGCCAGCAGCGTAGACCCCTACAATGAGCAGTTCTTC.

Comments on this clonotype: A much larger clonotype is one base distant, so this may be a read error. The chain joins TRBV7-2 to TRBJ1-6, with a possible D match to TRBD1 (5 bases). Germline CDR1 reads SGHTA; CDR2 reads FQGNSA. The CDR3 runs 13 residues. Trimming cost V 5 bases and J 9 bases, with 11 bases left between them. The CDR3: CASSTGVISPLHF. CDR3 coding DNA: TGTGCCAGCAGCACAGGTGTCATTTCACCCCTCCACTTT.

This clonotype has more than one count but fewer than ten. V gene TRBV16 combines with J gene TRBJ1-5; 7 nucleotides match TRBD1. The germline V gene has CDR1 KGHSY and CDR2 FQNENV. V shed 4 bases and J 2 bases; nucleotides not matched to a gene: 2. The CDR3 runs 14 residues. The DNA for the CDR3 is TGTGCCAGCAGCCGAGGGGGCCGCAATCAGCCCCAGCATTTT. Amino acid sequence: CASSRGGRNQPQHF.